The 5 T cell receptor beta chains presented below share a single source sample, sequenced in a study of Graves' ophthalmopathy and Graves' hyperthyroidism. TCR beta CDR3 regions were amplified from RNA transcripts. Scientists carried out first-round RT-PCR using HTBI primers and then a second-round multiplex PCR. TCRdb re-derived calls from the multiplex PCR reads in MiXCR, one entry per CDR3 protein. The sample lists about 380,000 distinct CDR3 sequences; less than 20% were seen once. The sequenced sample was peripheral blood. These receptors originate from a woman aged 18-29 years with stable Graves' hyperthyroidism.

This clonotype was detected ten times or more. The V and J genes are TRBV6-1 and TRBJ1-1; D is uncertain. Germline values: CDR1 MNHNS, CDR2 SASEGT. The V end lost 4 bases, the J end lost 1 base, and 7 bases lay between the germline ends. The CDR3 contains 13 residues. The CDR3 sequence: CASSVTQNTEAFF. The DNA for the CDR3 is TGTGCCAGCAGTGTTACACAGAACACTGAAGCTTTCTTT.

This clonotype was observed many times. This CDR3 is CSARGGNLAGGPETQFF. The CDR3 DNA is TGCAGTGCTAGAGGGGGGAACCTAGCGGGGGGGCCCGAGACCCAGTTCTTC. The V and J genes are TRBV20-1 and TRBJ2-5, with TRBD2 identical over 12 bases. The J call may not be correct, given that the DNA end is closer to TRBJ2-1. There are 17 residues in the CDR3. Germline V CDR1 and CDR2: DFQATT, SNEGSKA (reference sequence).

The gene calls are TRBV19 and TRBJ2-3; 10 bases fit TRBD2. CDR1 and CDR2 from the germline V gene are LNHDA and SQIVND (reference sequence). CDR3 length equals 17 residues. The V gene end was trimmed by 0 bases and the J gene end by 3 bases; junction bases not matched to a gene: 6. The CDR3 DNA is TGTGCCAGTAGTATAGATAGTAGCGGGGGGCTTACAGATACGCAGTATTTT. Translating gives CASSIDSSGGLTDTQYF. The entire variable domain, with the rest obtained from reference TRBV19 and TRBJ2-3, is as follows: DGGITQSPKYLFRKEGQNVTLSCEQNLNHDAMYWYRQDPGQGLRLIYYSQIVNDFQKGDIAEGYSVSREKKESFPLTVTSAQKNPTAFYLCASSIDSSGGLTDTQYFGPGTRLTVL.

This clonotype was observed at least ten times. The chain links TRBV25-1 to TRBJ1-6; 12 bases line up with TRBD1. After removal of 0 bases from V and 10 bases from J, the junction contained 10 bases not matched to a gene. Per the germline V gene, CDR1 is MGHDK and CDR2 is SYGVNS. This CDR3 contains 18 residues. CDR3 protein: CASSEYKGTGGATSPLHF. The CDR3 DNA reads TGTGCCAGCAGTGAATATAAGGGGACAGGGGGCGCAACCTCACCCCTCCACTTT.

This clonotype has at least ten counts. The CDR3 DNA reads TGTGCCACCCTAGCGGGGGGGCCTGGAGAGACCCAGTACTTC. It translates to CATLAGGPGETQYF. This rearrangement joins TRBV28 to TRBJ2-5, with 12 positions matching TRBD2. This CDR3 region has 14 residues. V shed 10 bases, J shed 4 bases, and the junction held 7 bases outside the gene matches. Germline CDR1 MDHEN, CDR2 SYDVKM.